Presented here are 25 T cell receptor beta chains from one specimen sequenced in a study of early T cells in non-severe SARS-CoV-2 infection. TCRdb reprocessed the 5' RACE reads via MiXCR and lists one record per CDR3 protein. This sample carries 100,000 to 130,000 distinct CDR3 sequences, approximately 12% of them seen once, and the ten largest clones take more than 6.5%. Sequences were obtained from whole blood. These receptors were taken from an adult who was a healthcare worker with PCR-confirmed SARS-CoV-2 infection or an uninfected control (not recorded which).

The V and J genes are TRBV7-6 and TRBJ1-2; 7 positions match TRBD1. Germline V gives CDR1 SGHVS, CDR2 FNYEAQ. Losses at the gene ends were 5 bases for V and 8 bases for J; bases not matched to a gene: 8. The CDR3 is 13 amino acids. In nucleotides, the CDR3 is TGTGCCAGCAGCCCGACAGGGAAGGAAGGCTACACCTTC. It encodes CASSPTGKEGYTF.

This clonotype was found a few times. This chain connects TRBV11-1 to TRBJ2-7; the D gene is possibly TRBD2 (5 bases). The V and J ends lost 6 bases and 0 bases respectively, with 15 bases between them. The CDR3 extends over 15 amino acids. Per germline, CDR1 SGHAT and CDR2 FQDESV (reference sequence). CDR3 coding DNA: TGTGCCAGCAGTTCCCCGGGTAGCGTCTCCTACGAGCAGTACTTC. Protein product: CASSSPGSVSYEQYF.

CDR3 coding DNA: TGCAGCGTTGAAGTTCCTCGGGCCTTCGAGACCAAGAAATTAGCCAAAAACATTCAGTACTTC. This gives the protein CSVEVPRAFETKKLAKNIQYF. The chain joins TRBV29-1 to TRBJ2-4; D gene unclear. With 1 base removed from V and 0 bases from J, the gap between germline ends came to 28 bases. The CDR3 is 21 residues long. Germline lookup yields CDR1 SQVTM and CDR2 ANQGSEA.

Ten or more counts support this clonotype. The V and J genes are TRBV12-3 or TRBV12-4 and TRBJ1-5; D may be TRBD1 (6 bases). V dropped 6 bases and J dropped 6 bases, with 15 bases sitting between them. This CDR3 is built from 14 residues. The CDR3 DNA reads as TGTGCCAGCAGACCAACAGGGAACGCTCAGCCCCAGCATTTT. Protein product: CASRPTGNAQPQHF.

This clonotype was observed a handful of times. J is TRBJ2-2 and V is TRBV12-3 or TRBV12-4; D possibly corresponds to TRBD2 (6 bases). The CDR3 loop spans 16 amino acids. V was clipped by 5 bases and J by 1 base, with 14 bases between them. The CDR3 sequence: CASSGGVVGNTGELFF. CDR3 nucleotide sequence: TGTGCCAGCAGTGGCGGGGTTGTGGGGAACACCGGGGAGCTGTTTTTT.

This clonotype has ten or more counts. The chain combines TRBV27 with TRBJ1-1, with 9 bases aligning to TRBD1. Looked up from germline, CDR1 is MNHEY and CDR2 is SMNVEV (reference sequence). The CDR3 loop spans 17 amino acids. With 6 bases clipped from V and 3 bases from J, the junction kept 14 bases outside the gene matches. The CDR3: CASSRWPLTGGDTEAFF. The CDR3 coding sequence is TGTGCCAGCAGCCGTTGGCCCCTCACAGGGGGCGACACTGAAGCTTTCTTT.

The table lists this clonotype with many counts. V and J are TRBV5-1 and TRBJ2-1, with D possibly being TRBD2 (6 bases). Per the germline V gene, CDR1 is SGHRS and CDR2 is YFSETQ. V was clipped by 0 bases and J by 6 bases, with 7 bases between them. There are 13 residues in the CDR3. The DNA of the CDR3 is TGCGCCAGCAGCTTGGGACTAGGCAATGAGCAGTTCTTC. It specifies CASSLGLGNEQFF.

Only a few counts were recorded for this clonotype. The V call is TRBV6-5, the J call TRBJ1-2, with D uncertain. The germline gives CDR1 MNHEY, CDR2 SVGAGI. V was cut by 0 bases and J by 1 base, with 15 bases left in between. The CDR3 consists of 17 residues. The DNA for the CDR3 is TGTGCCAGCAGTTACTCACTAACCAGCCTCATTAACTATGGCTACACCTTC. Its translation: CASSYSLTSLINYGYTF.

In this sample, this clonotype turned up many times. The V gene is TRBV15, the J gene TRBJ2-1, with TRBD2 matching 8 bases. The J segment lost 5 bases and the V segment lost 0 bases, leaving 0 bases of the junction unmatched. The CDR3 is 14 residues long. Looked up from germline, CDR1 is LNHNV and CDR2 is YYDKDF (reference sequence). The chain's CDR3 is CATSRDGRDNEQFF. Here the CDR3 DNA reads TGTGCCACCAGCAGAGACGGGAGGGACAATGAGCAGTTCTTC.

The gene calls are TRBV5-1 and TRBJ1-1, with D maybe TRBD1 (5 bases). V lost 6 bases, J lost 0 bases, and 15 bases lay in between. The CDR3 runs 15 residues. In germline, CDR1 is SGHRS, CDR2 YFSETQ. The CDR3 protein is CASTLGHLMNTEAFF. CDR3 DNA sequence: TGCGCCAGCACCTTAGGACACCTGATGAACACTGAAGCTTTCTTT.

This clonotype was picked up many times. The rearrangement joins TRBV12-3 or TRBV12-4 to TRBJ2-5; D is undetermined. With 3 bases removed from V and 4 bases from J, the gap between germline ends came to 9 bases. This CDR3 region has 13 residues. CDR3 sequence (DNA): TGTGCCAGCAGTTTTAGACTGATAGAGACCCAGTACTTC. It encodes CASSFRLIETQYF.

This clonotype was picked up many times. The rearrangement joins TRBV20-1 to TRBJ2-7, with 9 positions matching TRBD1. V gave up 2 bases and J gave up 6 bases; unmatched junction bases: 5. The germline gives CDR1 DFQATT, CDR2 SNEGSKA (reference sequence). The CDR3 is 13 residues long. In DNA, the CDR3 is TGCAGTGCTAGATGGGACAGGGCCTCCGAGCAGTACTTC. It yields the protein CSARWDRASEQYF.

There are many counts of this clonotype. The chain recombines TRBV12-3 or TRBV12-4 with TRBJ2-1; a possible D gene is TRBD2 (6 bases). Trimming cost V 3 bases and J 0 bases, with 9 bases left between them. The CDR3 loop spans 15 amino acids. Here the CDR3 reads CASSFSGGSYNEQFF. The CDR3 DNA reads TGTGCCAGCAGTTTTTCCGGGGGCTCCTACAATGAGCAGTTCTTC.

This clonotype was recorded at least ten times. The chain is built from TRBV3-1 and TRBJ2-5; possibly TRBD2 for D (5 bases). The germline V gene encodes CDR1 LGHDT and CDR2 YNNKEL (reference sequence). V lost 0 bases and J lost 1, with 9 bases in between. The length of the CDR3 is 15 residues. CDR3: CASSQDTAVQETQYF. The CDR3 region has the DNA TGTGCCAGCAGCCAAGATACAGCGGTCCAAGAGACCCAGTACTTC.

This clonotype showed up just a few times. CDR3 residues: CASSFNPNSLDEQFF. The CDR3 coding sequence is TGCGCCAGCAGCTTCAACCCCAATAGCCTCGATGAGCAGTTCTTC. The gene calls are TRBV5-1 and TRBJ2-1; no clear D. Germline V gives CDR1 SGHRS, CDR2 YFSETQ. The V and J ends lost 2 bases and 8 bases respectively, with 17 bases between them. The CDR3 consists of 15 residues.

The chain couples TRBV20-1 to TRBJ1-5; D is unclear. Germline V CDR1 and CDR2: DFQATT, SNEGSKA (reference sequence). Trimming took off 0 bases at V and 0 bases at J, with 12 bases between the two ends. The CDR3 runs to 16 residues. The CDR3 coding sequence is TGCAGTGCTAGAGAGTCGGGGAGCTATAGCAATCAGCCCCAGCATTTT. Residues: CSARESGSYSNQPQHF.

On this clonotype: Sequence at one end of the junction differs from germline and may be a read error. This chain connects TRBV5-5 to TRBJ1-4; D is ambiguous. Germline V gives CDR1 SGHKS, CDR2 YYEKEE (reference sequence). This CDR3 contains 19 residues. The CDR3, as DNA: TGTGCCAGCAGCTTGGATTTAAGCGGCATTCCTCCAACTAATGAAAAACTGTCTTTT. Translation gives CASSLDLSGIPPTNEKLSF.

The J gene is TRBJ2-1, the V gene TRBV2, with D possibly matching TRBD2 (6 bases). The ends were cut back, 5 bases at V and 11 bases at J, with 10 bases in the middle. The CDR3 length is 11 residues. Germline CDR1 reads SNHLY; CDR2 reads FYNNEI. The CDR3 region is CASSSGTQQFF. In DNA form, the CDR3 reads TGTGCCAGCAGTTCCGGGACTCAGCAGTTCTTC.

The V and J genes are TRBV18 and TRBJ1-5; D is unresolved. The V and J ends lost 3 bases and 5 bases respectively, with 14 bases between them. The CDR3 sequence is 15 residues long. The germline V gene encodes CDR1 KGHSH and CDR2 LQKENI. The CDR3 loop is CASSPSGQRYQPQHF. CDR3 in DNA: TGTGCCAGCTCACCCAGTGGGCAGCGTTATCAGCCCCAGCATTTT.

Many counts were recorded for this clonotype. The rearrangement links TRBV29-1 to TRBJ2-7, with D possibly matching TRBD2 (5 bases). Looked up from germline, CDR1 is SQVTM and CDR2 is ANQGSEA. Trimming left V 8 bases short and J 3 bases short, with 17 bases between. The length of the CDR3 is 13 residues. The DNA of the CDR3 is TGCAGCTATTTCGAGGGCCGGAGCTACGAGCAGTACTTC. Its protein is CSYFEGRSYEQYF.

The chain carries TRBV28 and TRBJ1-5, with TRBD1 as a possible D gene (5 bases). The CDR3 spans 10 residues. The germline V gene has CDR1 MDHEN and CDR2 SYDVKM. Trimming shortened V by 9 bases and J by 7 bases, and 7 bases separated the two germline ends. The CDR3 DNA follows: TGTGCCAGGGGGGGGCAGCCCCAGCATTTT. Amino acid sequence: CARGGQPQHF.

The chain has TRBV27 and TRBJ2-2; D may be TRBD2 (6 bases). V was pared by 3 bases and J by 7 bases, with 18 bases between. The CDR3 extends over 16 amino acids. Germline V gene lookup returns CDR1 MNHEY and CDR2 SMNVEV (reference sequence). The CDR3 here is CASSLASSGGLGELFF. DNA for the CDR3: TGTGCCAGCAGTTTGGCGAGTTCCGGGGGACTCGGGGAGCTGTTTTTT.

The chain has TRBV20-1 and TRBJ2-5; TRBD1 matches at 9 bases. Germline V CDR1 and CDR2: DFQATT, SNEGSKA (reference sequence). V was pared by 1 base and J by 3 bases, with 12 bases of the junction left unmatched. CDR3 length equals 17 residues. Written as DNA, the CDR3 is TGCAGTGCTAGAGTCCCCCGGGACAGGGATTTCGAAGAGACCCAGTACTTC. Translated, it gives CSARVPRDRDFEETQYF.

This clonotype occurred many times. The genes are TRBV20-1 and TRBJ1-4, with 7 bases fitting TRBD1. The germline V gene has CDR1 DFQATT and CDR2 SNEGSKA (reference sequence). J was trimmed by 5 bases and V by 3 bases; bases with no gene match: 0. The CDR3 is 12 residues long. The CDR3 coding sequence is TGCAGTGCTAGGGGACAGAATGAAAAACTGTTTTTT. This encodes CSARGQNEKLFF.

This clonotype came up a few times. This chain connects TRBV6-5 to TRBJ2-1, with D unresolved. The CDR3 spans 13 residues. V lost 6 bases to trimming and J lost 0 bases, with 6 bases between them. The V gene's germline CDR1 is MNHEY and CDR2 SVGAGI. CDR3 DNA sequence: TGTGCCAGCAGCCCAATCTCCTACAATGAGCAGTTCTTC. Its translation is CASSPISYNEQFF.